The present entry profiles one T cell receptor (beta chain) with its context. This specimen belongs to a study of blood T cell repertoires in COVID-19. Overall study: PBMCs, B-cell-depleted T cells, or T cells were the source of the cDNA or gDNA that made up the material.

TCRdb's table, derived via immunoSEQ multiplex PCR, lists solely in-frame clones and lacks some. The sample yields fewer than 250,000 clones, approximately 83% seen once. This study enrolled people aged about 18 to 100 from about 24 US geographic areas. Unmatched junction bases numbered 7, after V lost 3 bases and J lost 2 bases. This CDR3 contains 16 residues. Germline values: CDR1 LGHNT, CDR2 FRNRAP. The V and J genes are TRBV12-5 and TRBJ2-5, with TRBD2 matching 9 bases. Specimen: PBMCs or T cells enriched from blood (not recorded which). This TCR derives from a woman aged 40 to 49 who had been exposed to COVID-19. CDR3 residues: CASGFGGGARQETQYF. Written as DNA, the CDR3 is TGTGCTAGTGGTTTTGGCGGGGGGGCTCGTCAAGAGACCCAGTACTTC.